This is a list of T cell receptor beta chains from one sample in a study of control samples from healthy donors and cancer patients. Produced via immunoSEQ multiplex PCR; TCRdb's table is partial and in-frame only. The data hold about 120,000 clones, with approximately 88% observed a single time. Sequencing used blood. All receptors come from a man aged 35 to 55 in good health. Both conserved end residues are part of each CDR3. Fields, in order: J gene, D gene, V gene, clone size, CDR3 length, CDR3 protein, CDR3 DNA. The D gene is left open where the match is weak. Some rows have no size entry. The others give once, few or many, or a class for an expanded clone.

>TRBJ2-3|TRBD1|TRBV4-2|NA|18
CASSLNRQGWSGTDTQYF
TGTGCCAGCAGCCTAAACAGACAGGGTTGGAGTGGCACAGATACGCAGTATTTT
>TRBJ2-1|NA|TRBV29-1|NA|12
CSAGPATGEQFF
TGCAGCGCTGGACCGGCTACAGGGGAGCAGTTCTTC
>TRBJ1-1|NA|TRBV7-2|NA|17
CASQEIQGLNWNTEAFF
TGTGCCAGCCAAGAAATCCAGGGTTTAAATTGGAACACTGAAGCTTTCTTT
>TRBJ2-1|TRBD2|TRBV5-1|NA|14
CASSVSGTDNEQFF
TGCGCCAGCAGTGTTAGCGGGACCGACAATGAGCAGTTCTTC
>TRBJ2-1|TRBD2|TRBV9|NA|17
CASSVPRDSGGADEQFF
TGTGCCAGCAGCGTACCCCGGGATAGCGGGGGGGCCGATGAGCAGTTCTTC
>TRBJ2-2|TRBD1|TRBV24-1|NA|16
CATSDFGQGAAGELFF
TGTGCCACCAGTGATTTTGGGCAGGGGGCTGCCGGGGAGCTGTTTTTT
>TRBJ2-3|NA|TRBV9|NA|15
CASSVDGGNPDTQYF
TGTGCCAGCAGCGTAGATGGCGGCAACCCAGATACGCAGTATTTT
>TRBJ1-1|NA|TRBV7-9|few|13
CASSTTGNTEAFF
TGTGCCAGCAGCACGACAGGGAACACTGAAGCTTTCTTT
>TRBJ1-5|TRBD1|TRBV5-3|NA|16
CARSLLRTGGIQPQHF
TGTGCCAGAAGCCTACTGAGGACAGGGGGGATCCAGCCCCAGCATTTT
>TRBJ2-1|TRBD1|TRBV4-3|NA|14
CASSQVIWQQGEFF
TGCGCCAGCAGCCAAGTTATTTGGCAACAGGGGGAGTTCTTC
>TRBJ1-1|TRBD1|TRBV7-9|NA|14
CASSPGQGETEAFF
TGTGCCAGCAGCCCGGGACAGGGGGAGACTGAAGCTTTCTTT
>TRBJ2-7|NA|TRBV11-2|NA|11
CASSAASEQYF
TGTGCCAGCAGTGCTGCGTCAGAGCAGTACTTC
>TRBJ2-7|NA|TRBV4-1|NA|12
CASSQDYGEQYF
TGCGCCAGCAGCCAAGATTACGGTGAGCAGTACTTC
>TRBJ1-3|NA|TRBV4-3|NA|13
CASSQGGRDTIYF
TGCGCCAGCAGCCAAGGGGGTAGGGACACCATATATTTT